A selection of T cell receptor beta chains follows, all from one sample in a study of radiation and T cells in renal cell carcinoma. Using immunoSEQ multiplex PCR, the repertoire was profiled, and TCRdb retains in-frame clones only, with some absent. The table records about 150,000 clones, more than 70% of them present only once. The source was blood, collected from a patient whose treatment included radiotherapy and nephrectomy. Source of these receptors: a woman aged 45-59 years with renal cell carcinoma. Each CDR3 is given with its conserved first and last residue. The D gene is left open where the match is weak. Clone size is not always given. Where it is, it says once, few, many or a class for expanded clones.

v_call,clone_size,j_call,d_call,cdr3_nt,cdr3_aa
TRBV18,.,TRBJ1-5,.,TGTGCCAGCTCACCAGGGCTGCAGGGGAATCAGCCCCAGCATTTT,CASSPGLQGNQPQHF
TRBV18,.,TRBJ1-1,TRBD1,TGTGCCAGCTCACCACTCAGTACAGGGGGCTCCACTGAAGCTTTCTTT,CASSPLSTGGSTEAFF
TRBV5-8,.,TRBJ2-7,.,TGTGCCAGCAGCTTGGTATACGAGCAGTACTTC,CASSLVYEQYF
TRBV25-1,once,TRBJ1-2,.,TGTGCCAGCAGCAAGGGACGTAACTATGGCTACACCTTC,CASSKGRNYGYTF
TRBV6-5,.,TRBJ1-1,.,TGTGCCAGCAGTTACCGAGTCCAGTGGGGGCACTCTGAAGCTTTCTTT,CASSYRVQWGHSEAFF
TRBV7-2,.,TRBJ2-5,TRBD2,TGTGCCAGCAGCTTGCTAGCGGGGGGGCCTGAGACCCAGTACTTC,CASSLLAGGPETQYF
TRBV4-1,once,TRBJ1-2,TRBD1,TGCGCCAGCAGCCAAGGACAGGGTCACTATGGCTACACCTTC,CASSQGQGHYGYTF
TRBV13,.,TRBJ1-2,.,TGTGCCAGCAGCTTTCGGGAGCAAACGAGGGGTGGCTACACCTTC,CASSFREQTRGGYTF
TRBV19,.,TRBJ1-1,.,TGTGCCAGTGGGTTTCGGGTGGCCACTGAAGCTTTCTTT,CASGFRVATEAFF
TRBV30,.,TRBJ2-7,TRBD1,TGTGCCTGGAGCGGGGTCCAAGGGGGCCCCCCCTACGAGCAGTACTTC,CAWSGVQGGPPYEQYF
TRBV30,.,TRBJ1-5,TRBD1,TGTGCCTGGAGGGGGGACAGGGGGAACAATCAGCCCCAGCATTTT,CAWRGDRGNNQPQHF
TRBV25-1,.,TRBJ1-1,TRBD1,TGTGCCAGCAGTCCGGGACCGGGACAGGGCCTCACTGAAGCTTTCTTT,CASSPGPGQGLTEAFF
TRBV6-5,.,TRBJ2-5,TRBD2,TGTGCCAGCAGTTACGGACTAGAAGAGACCCAGTACTTC,CASSYGLEETQYF
TRBV2,.,TRBJ1-2,.,TGTGCCAGCAGCCCTGGATCCTATGGCTACACCTTC,CASSPGSYGYTF
TRBV19,few,TRBJ2-5,TRBD1,TGTGCCAGTCAATCTACAGGGGCCGTAGGGCAAGAGACCCAGTACTTC,CASQSTGAVGQETQYF
TRBV4-1,.,TRBJ1-1,.,TGCGCCAGCAGCCAAGATAGGGGGAGGAACACTGAAGCTTTCTTT,CASSQDRGRNTEAFF
TRBV6-5,.,TRBJ1-1,.,TGTGCCAGCAGTTACCTTGGGTTGAACACTGAAGCTTTCTTT,CASSYLGLNTEAFF
TRBV11-1,.,TRBJ1-1,TRBD1,TGTGCCAGCAGCCGCGCGACAGGGGTGAACACTGAAGCTTTCTTT,CASSRATGVNTEAFF
TRBV29-1,once,TRBJ2-5,.,TGCAGCGTTGAAGAGGCATGGGACCCCAATCGGGAGACCCAGTACTTC,CSVEEAWDPNRETQYF
TRBV6-1,.,TRBJ1-3,.,TGTGCCAGCGAAGGTTGGTGGGACACCATATATTTT,CASEGWWDTIYF
TRBV7-9,.,TRBJ1-4,.,TGTGCCAGCAGACCCCAGGGATCTAATGAAAAACTGTTTTTT,CASRPQGSNEKLFF
TRBV7-9,.,TRBJ1-1,.,TGTGCCAGCAGCTTTTTACGGGCTGGGGCAGGGCGGAGGGACACTGAAGCTTTCTTT,CASSFLRAGAGRRDTEAFF
TRBV18,.,TRBJ1-5,.,TGTGCCAGCTCACCCGGACCGGGGGTAGGGATGGCCCAGCATTTT,CASSPGPGVGMAQHF
TRBV7-2,.,TRBJ2-7,TRBD2,TGTGCCAGCAGCCTAATGGGGGGGAACTACGAGCAGTACTTC,CASSLMGGNYEQYF
TRBV5-4,.,TRBJ2-5,.,TGTGCCAGCAGCTTGGCGGGGGTCGGAGAGACCCAGTACTTC,CASSLAGVGETQYF
TRBV7-3,.,TRBJ1-3,.,TGTGCCAGCAGCCTCGCCTGGGACCCAACTGGAAACACCATATATTTT,CASSLAWDPTGNTIYF
TRBV5-4,.,TRBJ2-3,.,TGTGCCAGCAGCTTGGGTTCGGACCCCAGCACAGATACGCAGTATTTT,CASSLGSDPSTDTQYF
TRBV7-2,.,TRBJ1-2,.,TGTGCCAGCAGCGCCGAATGGGCCCGCTATGGCTACACCTTC,CASSAEWARYGYTF
TRBV7-2,once,TRBJ2-3,TRBD2,TGTGCCAGCAGCTTTAGCGGGGGGGCAGATACGCAGTATTTT,CASSFSGGADTQYF
TRBV6-1,.,TRBJ1-1,.,TGTGCCAGCAGTGAACAGGTATTAGGCTCTGAAGCTTTCTTT,CASSEQVLGSEAFF
TRBV19,once,TRBJ1-2,.,TGTGCCAGTAGTATTGGCGGGAGGAACTATGGCTACACCTTC,CASSIGGRNYGYTF
TRBV18,.,TRBJ1-5,.,TGTGCCAGCTCACCATCAACCGGACAGAACAATCAGCCCCAGCATTTT,CASSPSTGQNNQPQHF
TRBV29-1,.,TRBJ2-7,.,TGCAGCGTTGAAGGCAGCAACTCCTACGAGCAGTACTTC,CSVEGSNSYEQYF
TRBV10-3,.,TRBJ1-2,.,TGTGCCATCAGTGAGGGGGGGAGCTATGGCTACACCTTC,CAISEGGSYGYTF
TRBV7-2,.,TRBJ2-1,TRBD2,TGTGCCAGCAGCTTAGAGGCTAGCGGGGGGGCCTTTGAGCAGTTCTTC,CASSLEASGGAFEQFF
TRBV9,.,TRBJ2-3,.,TGTGCCAGCAGCGTAGATGGGGTTGGCACAGATACGCAGTATTTT,CASSVDGVGTDTQYF
TRBV6-6,.,TRBJ2-7,TRBD2,TGTGCCAGCAGTTCCGGGACTAGCGGAACCTACGAGCAGTACTTC,CASSSGTSGTYEQYF
TRBV6-5,.,TRBJ2-7,.,TGTGCCAGCAGTTCCGACAACCCGCCCTACGAGCAGTACTTC,CASSSDNPPYEQYF
TRBV14,.,TRBJ2-5,TRBD2,TGTGCCAGCAGCCAAGACGCGGGGGGCCTCGAGACCCAGTACTTC,CASSQDAGGLETQYF
TRBV7-9,once,TRBJ2-2,.,TGTGCCAGCAGCGTCAGGGTCACCGGGGAGCTGTTTTTT,CASSVRVTGELFF
TRBV15,.,TRBJ2-7,TRBD2,TGTGCCACCAGCGCCCGGACTAGCGGTAAAGAGCAGTACTTC,CATSARTSGKEQYF
TRBV11-2,.,TRBJ2-5,.,TGTGCCAGCAGCCAACGAGGGGGGCTGGGCGATCGAGAGACCCAGTACTTC,CASSQRGGLGDRETQYF
TRBV7-2,.,TRBJ1-4,TRBD1,TGTGCCAGCAGCTATGACAGGGCTAATGAAAAACTGTTTTTT,CASSYDRANEKLFF
TRBV5-1,once,TRBJ2-3,TRBD2,TGCGCCAGCAACCAAGCGGGGTCCTACACAGATACGCAGTATTTT,CASNQAGSYTDTQYF
TRBV11-2,once,TRBJ1-6,.,TGTGCCAGCAGCTTAGACTGGGGGTTACGCAATTCACCCCTCCACTTT,CASSLDWGLRNSPLHF
TRBV28,.,TRBJ2-7,TRBD1,TGTGCCAGCAGTTCCAGGACAGGTGTTACCTACGAGCAGTACTTC,CASSSRTGVTYEQYF
TRBV15,.,TRBJ2-5,TRBD2,TGTGCCACCAGCAGACCGGGGGGGCCGCAAGAGACCCAGTACTTC,CATSRPGGPQETQYF
TRBV30,.,TRBJ2-1,TRBD1,TGTGCCTGGAGTCCCGCGACAGGGTTCCGGTGGAATGAGCAGTTCTTC,CAWSPATGFRWNEQFF
TRBV13,.,TRBJ2-1,.,TGTGCCAGCAGCTTAGTTCGGGGGCCCACCTACAATGAGCAGTTCTTC,CASSLVRGPTYNEQFF